This T cell receptor (beta chain) is from a study of blood T cell repertoires in COVID-19. For the study at large: The analysed material was cDNA or gDNA that came from T cells, B-cell-depleted T cells, or PBMCs.

Authors' data handling: Using reference gene primer amplification, nucleated cell counts were estimated. Assay: immunoSEQ multiplex PCR; the TCRdb copy retains only in-frame clones and omits some. V and J calls and clone size come straight from that table; D and trimming were deduced from the DNA. The repertoire includes approximately 220,000 clones, around 84% of them detected once, and around 3.1% sits in the top ten. Per the germline V gene, CDR1 is LNHDA and CDR2 is SQIVND (reference sequence). This CDR3 region has 15 residues. With V trimmed by 3 bases and J by 4 bases, 5 bases remained unmatched.

The receptor's source is a man aged 60 to 75 with acute or convalescent COVID-19. The specimen sequenced was peripheral blood. The chain recombines TRBV19 with TRBJ2-7; TRBD1 agrees at 11 bases. The CDR3 DNA follows: TGTGCCAGTAGTATGAAGGGACAGGGGGAGTACGAGCAGTACTTC. Residues: CASSMKGQGEYEQYF.